This T cell receptor beta chain was sequenced during a study of T cell responses to AZD1222 COVID-19 vaccine. Study as a whole: Second-dose timings of about 4 or about 12 weeks were pooled.

As for this clone: Its target is unknown.

Profiled with immunoSEQ multiplex PCR; TCRdb holds only in-frame clones, not every one. The table records over 150,000 clones, 87% of them present only once. CDR3 length: 19 residues. Per the germline V gene, CDR1 is SGHNT and CDR2 is YYREEE (reference sequence). The V gene end was trimmed by 5 bases and the J gene end by 10 bases; junction bases not matched to a gene: 26. Study findings and constraints: Of the AZD1222 recipients, only 5 to 7 were seropositive at baseline. Among vaccine-associated CD4 TCRs, coverage spanned spike, with dominance at 160-218 and 743-854. The study sampled repertoires only after the peak T cell response.

The sequencing here drew on peripheral blood, taken on day 0 of AZD1222 vaccination. This receptor was identified in an adult in good health. The chain recombines TRBV5-4 with TRBJ2-1, with TRBD2 matching over 8 bases. The chain's CDR3 is CASSRWGLGTRGYTGEQFF. The CDR3 DNA reads as TGTGCCAGCAGTCGTTGGGGGTTGGGGACTAGAGGGTACACAGGCGAGCAGTTCTTC. The whole variable domain, filled in from reference TRBV5-4 and TRBJ2-1, reads ETGVTQSPTHLIKTRGQQVTLRCSSQSGHNTVSWYQQALGQGPQFIFQYYREEENGRGNFPPRFSGLQFPNYSSELNVNALELDDSALYLCASSRWGLGTRGYTGEQFFGPGTRLTVL.